The T cell receptor (beta chain) under discussion was sequenced for a study of identical twins. Findings and limits, study-wide: When twins shared out-of-frame alpha sequences, those sequences had excess low generation probability. Model-predicted out-of-frame TCR alpha sharing fell below observed values in monozygotic twins. There is a chance that invariant MAIT and iNKT cells partially muddied zero-insertion analyses.

TCRdb used MiXCR to reprocess the 5' RACE reads, holding one entry per CDR3 protein. This sample has roughly 1.6 million distinct CDR3 sequences, with under 35% found just once. There are many counts of this clonotype. The antigen is not known. Sequencing used cord blood. The receptor's source is a newborn girl in good health.

The CDR3 sequence: CASSLRGLRTDTQYF. CDR3 nucleotide sequence: TGCGCCAGCAGCTTGCGGGGTCTTCGCACAGATACGCAGTATTTT. The V gene is TRBV5-1, the J gene TRBJ2-3, with D tentatively TRBD2 (5 bases). The germline gives CDR1 SGHRS, CDR2 YFSETQ. The CDR3 has 15 amino acids. V was cut by 1 base and J by 1 base, with 10 bases left in between.